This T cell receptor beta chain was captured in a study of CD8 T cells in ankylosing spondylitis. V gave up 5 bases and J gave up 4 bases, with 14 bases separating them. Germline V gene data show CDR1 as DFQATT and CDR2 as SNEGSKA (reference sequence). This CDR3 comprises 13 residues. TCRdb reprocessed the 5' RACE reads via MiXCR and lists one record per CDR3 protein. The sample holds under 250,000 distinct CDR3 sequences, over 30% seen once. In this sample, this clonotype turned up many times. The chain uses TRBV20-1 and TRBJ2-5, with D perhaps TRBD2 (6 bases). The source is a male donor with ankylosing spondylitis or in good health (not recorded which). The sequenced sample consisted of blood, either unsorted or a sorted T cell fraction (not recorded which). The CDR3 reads CSAGDFGGETQYF. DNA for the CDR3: TGCAGTGCTGGGGACTTTGGAGGAGAGACCCAGTACTTC.